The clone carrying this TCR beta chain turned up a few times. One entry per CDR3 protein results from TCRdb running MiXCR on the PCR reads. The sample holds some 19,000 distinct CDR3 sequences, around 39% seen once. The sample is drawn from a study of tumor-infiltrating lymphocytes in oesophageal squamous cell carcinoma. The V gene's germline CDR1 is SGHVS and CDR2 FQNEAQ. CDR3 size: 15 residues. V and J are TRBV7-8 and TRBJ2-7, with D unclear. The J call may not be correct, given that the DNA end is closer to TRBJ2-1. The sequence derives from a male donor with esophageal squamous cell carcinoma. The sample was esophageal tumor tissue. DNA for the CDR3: TGTGCCAGCAGCTTAGAACAACTTCTGGCCAATGAGCAGTTCTTC. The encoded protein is CASSLEQLLANEQFF.